The rows below give T cell receptor beta chains drawn from one sample of a study of memory CD4+ T cells and cytomegalovirus serostatus. The repertoire was sequenced with immunoSEQ multiplex PCR; TCRdb's copy has only in-frame clones and lacks some. This table has some 66,000 clones, about 70% appearing once. The sample consisted of memory CD4+ T cells from blood. Every receptor here comes from an adult in good health and CMV-seropositive. CDR3s leave out the opening cysteine and the closing phenylalanine or tryptophan.

J	V	CDR3
TRBJ2-7	TRBV6-6	ASSPSAGTYYEQY
TRBJ1-6	TRBV5-1	ASSLDPGGYNSPLH
TRBJ2-5	TRBV6-1	ASSDWTKPQY
TRBJ1-3	TRBV6-5	ASSVQSSGNTIY
TRBJ1-4	TRBV7-8	ASSLVVGGKLF
TRBJ1-3	TRBV19	ASSTSDRAGNTIY
TRBJ2-1	TRBV18	ASSPPLTNEQF
TRBJ2-3	TRBV5-1	ASVTGTGGTDTQY
TRBJ2-2	TRBV19	ASKDRPFAGELF
TRBJ2-3	TRBV5-8	ASSLNRGQVDTQY
TRBJ1-5	TRBV14	ASSQLNRDQPQH
TRBJ1-1	TRBV21-1	ASSKEGQGLTEAF
TRBJ1-2	TRBV2	ASSDRDRANYGYT
TRBJ1-6	TRBV7-3	ASSPDSSYNSPLH
TRBJ2-3	TRBV7-3	ASSSGGNTDTQY
TRBJ1-4	TRBV28	ASSFRRLTNEKLF
TRBJ1-2	TRBV2	ASRFTLDGYT